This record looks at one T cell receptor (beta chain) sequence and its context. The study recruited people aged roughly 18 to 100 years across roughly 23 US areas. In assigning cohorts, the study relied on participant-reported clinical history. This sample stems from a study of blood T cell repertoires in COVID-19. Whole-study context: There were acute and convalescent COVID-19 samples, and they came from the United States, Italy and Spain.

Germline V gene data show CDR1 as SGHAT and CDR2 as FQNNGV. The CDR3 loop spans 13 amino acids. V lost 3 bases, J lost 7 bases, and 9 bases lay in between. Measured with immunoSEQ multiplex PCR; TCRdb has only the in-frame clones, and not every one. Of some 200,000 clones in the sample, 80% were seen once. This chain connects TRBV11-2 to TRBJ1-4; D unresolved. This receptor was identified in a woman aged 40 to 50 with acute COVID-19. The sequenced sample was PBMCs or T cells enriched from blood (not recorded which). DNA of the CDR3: TGTGCCAGCAGCTTGAGGTTCCGTGAAAAACTGTTTTTT. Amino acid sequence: CASSLRFREKLFF.